This T cell receptor (beta chain) was captured in a study of HIV-infected patients and healthy controls. Antiretroviral therapy had run roughly three months, about 14 weeks, before follow-up blood collection. Whole blood was used without fractionation, so all unsorted peripheral T cells were included. Reverse transcription used 500 to 550 ng RNA and constant-region primers for alpha and beta. Using multiplexing indices, alpha and beta chain libraries were generated apart by chain-specific third strand synthesis. MiXCR, applied by TCRdb to the 5' RACE reads, yields one record per CDR3 protein. The sample has a few thousand distinct CDR3 sequences, 14% seen once. Whole-study findings and limits: Significantly higher mean Gini indices appeared in HIV-infected repertoires, possibly reflecting oligoclonality.

To note about this clonotype: Its target is unknown.

Germline trimming cut 4 bases from V and 4 bases from J; bases unmatched to any gene: 3. Germline V gives CDR1 LNHDA, CDR2 SQIVND (reference sequence). This CDR3 spans 14 amino acids. The gene calls are TRBV19 and TRBJ1-2, with TRBD1 matching 10 bases. The clonotype comes from an adult with HIV infection. The sequencing used blood, collected during antiretroviral therapy. The CDR3 bases are TGTGCCAGTAGTACGGACAGGGGGGCCTATGGCTACACCTTC. Translated, it gives CASSTDRGAYGYTF. The whole variable domain, remainder taken from reference TRBV19 and TRBJ1-2, is DGGITQSPKYLFRKEGQNVTLSCEQNLNHDAMYWYRQDPGQGLRLIYYSQIVNDFQKGDIAEGYSVSREKKESFPLTVTSAQKNPTAFYLCASSTDRGAYGYTFGSGTRLTVV.